These 22 T cell receptor beta chains came from one sample sequenced in a study of cytomegalovirus exposure and HLA in healthy donors. This PCR relied on a set of 60 Vbeta primers and 13 Jbeta primers. Repertoires were generated with immunoSEQ multiplex PCR, while TCRdb's copy carries only in-frame clones and drops some. The sample yields 180,000 or so clones, over 65% seen once. The sequenced sample was PBMCs. The receptors were sampled from a man between 18 and 35 years old in good health and CMV-seronegative.

This rearrangement joins TRBV27 to TRBJ2-7, with TRBD1 matching over 9 bases. The CDR3 loop spans 11 amino acids. Germline CDR1 is MNHEY and CDR2 is SMNVEV (reference sequence). The J segment lost 5 bases and the V segment lost 8 bases, leaving 1 base of the junction unmatched. This CDR3 reads CASGQGHEQYF. The CDR3 DNA reads as TGTGCCAGCGGACAGGGGCACGAGCAGTACTTC.

V is TRBV11-3 and J is TRBJ2-3, with 7 bases aligning to TRBD1. The CDR3 is made up of 15 amino acids. CDR1 is SGHNT and CDR2 is YENEEA in the germline V gene. V was pared by 5 bases and J by 0 bases, with 5 bases of the junction left unmatched. In nucleotides, the CDR3 is TGTGCCAGCAGCCCGGGACAGTCAAGCACAGATACGCAGTATTTT. Encoded protein: CASSPGQSSTDTQYF.

The chain uses TRBV19 and TRBJ1-2; D gene unclear. This CDR3 spans 16 amino acids. In germline, CDR1 is LNHDA, CDR2 SQIVND (reference sequence). Trimming removed 7 bases from V and 0 bases from J, with 18 bases in between. CDR3 coding DNA: TGTGCCAGTACCGGCCGGGCGGGGTTCTCTAACTATGGCTACACCTTC. Protein product: CASTGRAGFSNYGYTF.

A single count supports this clone. The CDR3, as DNA: TGTGCCAGCAGCCAAGGACTAGCGGGAGGGGGGACCACAGATACGCAGTATTTT. Amino acids: CASSQGLAGGGTTDTQYF. This sequence joins TRBV7-6 and TRBJ2-3; the match to TRBD2 covers 15 bases. This CDR3 contains 18 residues. Germline V gene lookup returns CDR1 SGHVS and CDR2 FNYEAQ. V was clipped by 5 bases and J by 2 bases; unmatched bases: 8.

The chain employs TRBV6-5 and TRBJ2-5; 11 nucleotides agree with TRBD2. This CDR3 has 15 residues. Germline V CDR1 and CDR2: MNHEY, SVGAGI. J gave up 3 bases and V 6 bases, and 6 bases lay outside the gene matches. The CDR3 loop reads CASRPLAGGKETQYF. The CDR3 coding sequence is TGTGCCAGCAGGCCCCTAGCGGGGGGTAAAGAGACCCAGTACTTC.

This chain connects TRBV7-9 to TRBJ2-3; no reliable D call. Trimming shortened V by 3 bases and J by 4 bases, and 17 bases separated the two germline ends. This CDR3 is 16 amino acids long. Germline CDR1 is SEHNR and CDR2 is FQNEAQ (reference sequence). The CDR3 reads CASSLVGPLGADTQYF. CDR3 sequence (DNA): TGTGCCAGCAGCTTGGTAGGCCCCTTAGGAGCAGATACGCAGTATTTT.

The gene calls are TRBV5-1 and TRBJ1-1; D ambiguous. The CDR3 is 13 amino acids. Between the trimmed V and J ends, which lost 2 bases and 5 bases, there was a span of 10 bases. The germline V gene has CDR1 SGHRS and CDR2 YFSETQ. CDR3 DNA sequence: TGCGCCAGCAGCTTTACAGCAGGTACTGAAGCTTTCTTT. This encodes CASSFTAGTEAFF. The full variable domain, in which reference TRBV5-1 and TRBJ1-1 provide the parts outside the CDR3, is KAGVTQTPRYLIKTRGQQVTLSCSPISGHRSVSWYQQTPGQGLQFLFEYFSETQRNKGNFPGRFSGRQFSNSRSEMNVSTLELGDSALYLCASSFTAGTEAFFGQGTRLTVV.

This clone was detected only once. The chain recombines TRBV30 with TRBJ2-7; TRBD1 matches 7 bases. Germline CDR1 reads GTSNPN; CDR2 reads SVGIG (reference sequence). Losses at the gene ends were 2 bases for V and 0 bases for J; bases not matched to a gene: 10. CDR3 length: 16 amino acids. The CDR3 DNA is TGTGCCTGGAGTTACACAGGGGACCCCGGCTCCTACGAGCAGTACTTC. Its translation: CAWSYTGDPGSYEQYF.

The chain carries TRBV7-9 and TRBJ2-3; TRBD2 is a possible D gene (6 bases). The ends were cut back, 3 bases at V and 3 bases at J, with 10 bases in the middle. CDR3 length equals 14 residues. Germline CDR1 is SEHNR and CDR2 is FQNEAQ (reference sequence). CDR3 region: CASSLSGGTDTQYF. The CDR3 region has the DNA TGTGCCAGCAGCTTGAGTGGAGGGACAGATACGCAGTATTTT.

The chain carries TRBV5-4 and TRBJ2-7; 7 bases are a match to TRBD1. Germline V gives CDR1 SGHNT, CDR2 YYREEE (reference sequence). Germline trimming cut 4 bases from V and 5 bases from J; bases unmatched to any gene: 6. The CDR3 consists of 13 residues. For the CDR3, the DNA is TGTGCCAGCAGCGCGACAGGGAACCACGAGCAGTACTTC. Its translation is CASSATGNHEQYF.

The chain recombines TRBV7-8 with TRBJ1-4; D possibly corresponds to TRBD1 (5 bases). The CDR3 has 14 residues. Looked up from germline, CDR1 is SGHVS and CDR2 is FQNEAQ. The V gene lost 2 bases and the J gene lost 8 bases, with 12 bases spanning the gap. CDR3 DNA sequence: TGTGCCAGCAGCTTAAACCGGGGGGGGGAAAAACTGTTTTTT. Translating gives CASSLNRGGEKLFF. Full variable domain (rest looked up from reference TRBV7-8 and TRBJ1-4): GAGVSQSPRYKVAKRGQDVALRCDPISGHVSLFWYQQALGQGPEFLTYFQNEAQLDKSGLPSDRFFAERPEGSVSTLKIQRTQQEDSAVYLCASSLNRGGEKLFFGSGTQLSVL.

V usage is TRBV6-1 and J usage is TRBJ1-1; 9 nucleotides match TRBD1. After removal of 3 bases from V and 3 bases from J, the junction contained 5 bases not matched to a gene. This CDR3 has 15 residues. Germline V CDR1 and CDR2: MNHNS, SASEGT. The CDR3 reads CASSDGTGLDTEAFF. The CDR3 coding sequence is TGTGCCAGCAGTGACGGGACAGGGCTGGACACTGAAGCTTTCTTT.

The chain joins TRBV4-3 to TRBJ2-5; 10 nucleotides match TRBD2. With 10 bases clipped from V and 2 bases from J, the junction kept 16 bases outside the gene matches. From germline, CDR1 is LGHNA and CDR2 YSLEER. CDR3 length: 17 residues. CDR3 DNA: TGCGCCAAAAGCGCGGAAGATACTAGCGGGACACAAGAGACCCAGTACTTC. Its protein product is CAKSAEDTSGTQETQYF.

The chain uses TRBV6-7 and TRBJ2-1; tentatively, D is TRBD2 (7 bases). Being an ORF, TRBV6-7 has a function that is uncertain. Trimming cost V 11 bases and J 5 bases, with 16 bases left between them. This CDR3 is 13 amino acids long. In DNA form, the CDR3 reads TGTGCCCAGAAAGGAGGGGGGGACAATGAGCAGTTCTTC. It is translated as CAQKGGGDNEQFF.

The chain links TRBV10-3 to TRBJ2-3; TRBD2 matches at 10 bases. Germline V lookup: CDR1 ENHRY, CDR2 SYGVKD. This CDR3 comprises 19 residues. Trimming cost V 4 bases and J 7 bases; bases outside gene matches: 20. CDR3 loop: CAISAGEAGGPRSHNTQYF. As DNA, the CDR3 is TGTGCCATCAGTGCTGGCGAAGCGGGAGGGCCGAGGTCACATAATACGCAGTATTTT.

This clone was recorded a few times. V is TRBV11-2 and J is TRBJ2-4; 7 bases are a match to TRBD2. CDR1 is SGHAT, CDR2 FQNNGV, per germline. V was pared by 4 bases and J by 8 bases, with 8 bases of the junction left unmatched. CDR3 length: 14 amino acids. The CDR3 loop reads CASSWGGVVDIQYF. The CDR3 DNA is TGTGCCAGCAGCTGGGGGGGAGTGGTGGACATTCAGTACTTC. The full variable domain, its missing parts supplied by reference TRBV11-2 and TRBJ2-4, is EAGVAQSPRYKIIEKRQSVAFWCNPISGHATLYWYQQILGQGPKLLIQFQNNGVVDDSQLPKDRFSAERLKGVDSTLKIQPAKLEDSAVYLCASSWGGVVDIQYFGAGTRLSVL.

V is TRBV4-3 and J is TRBJ2-1, with 9 bases that match TRBD2. Per germline, CDR1 LGHNA and CDR2 YSLEER. This CDR3 contains 15 residues. V lost 4 bases and J lost 6; bases outside the gene matches: 7. The CDR3 reads CASSRISGSGNEQFF. In DNA form, the CDR3 reads TGCGCCAGCAGCCGAATTAGCGGGAGTGGCAATGAGCAGTTCTTC.

The chain is built from TRBV2 and TRBJ2-1; the match to TRBD2 covers 8 bases. With V trimmed by 6 bases and J by 4 bases, 5 bases remained unmatched. CDR3 length: 14 residues. Germline loops: CDR1 SNHLY, CDR2 FYNNEI. The CDR3 DNA is TGTGCCAGCAGGGAACTAGCGGAATACAATGAGCAGTTCTTC. It yields the protein CASRELAEYNEQFF.

The CDR3 is CASRSHPQDTGELFF. CDR3 DNA: TGTGCCAGCAGAAGCCACCCCCAGGACACCGGGGAGCTGTTTTTT. The chain has TRBV19 and TRBJ2-2; no clear D. The CDR3 spans 15 residues. Trimming cost V 9 bases and J 3 bases, with 17 bases left between them. CDR1 and CDR2 (germline): LNHDA, SQIVND (reference sequence).

The chain employs TRBV2 and TRBJ2-7, with TRBD2 matching 8 bases. V was pared by 8 bases and J by 9 bases, with 18 bases of the junction left unmatched. This CDR3 is 15 amino acids long. Germline assignment: CDR1 SNHLY and CDR2 FYNNEI. CDR3 in amino acids: CASALNSRAGGGQYF. CDR3 DNA sequence: TGTGCCAGCGCCCTAAACTCCAGAGCCGGGGGGGGGCAGTACTTC.

The chain combines TRBV11-3 with TRBJ2-7, with D tentatively TRBD2 (6 bases). V dropped 5 bases and J dropped 2 bases, with 16 bases sitting between them. The CDR3 is 15 residues long. The germline V gene encodes CDR1 SGHNT and CDR2 YENEEA. Here the CDR3 DNA reads TGTGCCAGCAGCCCGCCGGTGGGAGGACCCTACGAGCAGTACTTC. It codes for CASSPPVGGPYEQYF.

The chain links TRBV28 to TRBJ2-7; TRBD1 agrees at 10 bases. The CDR3 consists of 17 residues. Trimming cost V 2 bases and J 7 bases; bases outside gene matches: 14. Germline V gene sequence: CDR1 MDHEN, CDR2 SYDVKM. This chain's CDR3 is CASSLIAEGTGVVEQYF. For the CDR3, the DNA is TGTGCCAGCAGTTTAATAGCCGAAGGGACAGGGGTGGTGGAGCAGTACTTC. Looking up the rest from reference TRBV28 and TRBJ2-7 gives the full variable domain: DVKVTQSSRYLVKRTGEKVFLECVQDMDHENMFWYRQDPGLGLRLIYFSYDVKMKEKGDIPEGYSVSREKKERFSLILESASTNQTSMYLCASSLIAEGTGVVEQYFGPGTRLTVT.